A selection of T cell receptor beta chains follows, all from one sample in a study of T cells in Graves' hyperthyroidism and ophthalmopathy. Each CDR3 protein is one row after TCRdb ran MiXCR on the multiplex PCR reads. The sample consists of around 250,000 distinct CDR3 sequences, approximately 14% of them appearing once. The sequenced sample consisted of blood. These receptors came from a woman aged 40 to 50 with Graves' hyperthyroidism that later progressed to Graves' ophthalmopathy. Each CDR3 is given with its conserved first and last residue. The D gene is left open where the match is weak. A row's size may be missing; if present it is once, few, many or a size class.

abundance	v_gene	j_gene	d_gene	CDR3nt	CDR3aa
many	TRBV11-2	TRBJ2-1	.	TGTGCCAGCAGCTTAACAGGGTTTTCCTACAATGAGCAGTTCTTC	CASSLTGFSYNEQFF
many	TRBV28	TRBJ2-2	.	TGTGCCAGCAGTTTCGGGTCTAACACCGGGGAGCTGTTTTTT	CASSFGSNTGELFF
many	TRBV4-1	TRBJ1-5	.	TGCGCCAGCAGCCAAGGGGAGGGGAATCAGCCCCAGCATTTT	CASSQGEGNQPQHF
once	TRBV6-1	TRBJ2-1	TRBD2	TGTGCCAGCAACACCCGTTCAGAGCGGGAGCTATACAATGAGCAGTTCTTC	CASNTRSERELYNEQFF
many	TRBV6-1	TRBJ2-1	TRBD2	TGTGCCAGCAGTGCTACTAGCGGGAGTATCGATGAGCAGTTCTTC	CASSATSGSIDEQFF
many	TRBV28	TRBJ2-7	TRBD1	TGTGCCAGCAGTTCTGGACAGGGGGCGCGGGACGAGCAGTACTTC	CASSSGQGARDEQYF
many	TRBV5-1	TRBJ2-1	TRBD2	TGCGCCAGCAGCTCGTCACTAGCGGGAGAATACAATGAGCAGTTCTTC	CASSSSLAGEYNEQFF
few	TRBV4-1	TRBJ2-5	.	TGCGCCAGCAGCCAAGAAACAGGGTGGGACGAAGAGACCCAGTACTTC	CASSQETGWDEETQYF
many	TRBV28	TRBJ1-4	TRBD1	TGTGCCAGCAGTTCCTCCGGGACAGGGGATGAAAAACTGTTTTTT	CASSSSGTGDEKLFF
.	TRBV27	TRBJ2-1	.	TGTGCCAGCAGTACGCCGTGGAGGGCCCTAGGGTACAATGAGCAGTTCTTC	CASSTPWRALGYNEQFF
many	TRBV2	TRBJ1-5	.	TGTGCCAGCAGTCCAAATGGGACACCCAATCAGCCCCAGCATTTT	CASSPNGTPNQPQHF
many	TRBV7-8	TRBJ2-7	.	TGTGCCAGCAGCACCAACAGGCAAATGAGCTCCTACGAGCAGTACTTC	CASSTNRQMSSYEQYF
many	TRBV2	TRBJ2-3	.	TGTGCCAGCAGAAGGGGCATAACAGATACGCAGTATTTT	CASRRGITDTQYF
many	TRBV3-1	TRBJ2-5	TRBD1	TGTGCCAGCAGCCAAGGGACAGGGAACTACCAAGAGACCCAGTACTTC	CASSQGTGNYQETQYF
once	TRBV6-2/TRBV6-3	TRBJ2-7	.	TGTGCCAGCACCAACTCTCCGGAAGAGCAGTACTTC	CASTNSPEEQYF
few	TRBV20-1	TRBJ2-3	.	TGCAGTGCTTCACATAGTCGGCAGGTAGATACGCAGTATTTT	CSASHSRQVDTQYF
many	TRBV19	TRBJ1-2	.	TGTGCCAGTAGTATGATCCCGGGTAAGGTTGGCTACACCTTC	CASSMIPGKVGYTF
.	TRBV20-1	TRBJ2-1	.	TGCAGTGCTTCGGGAGTTTTTGGGAATGAGCAGTTCTTC	CSASGVFGNEQFF
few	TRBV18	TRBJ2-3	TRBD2	TGTGCCAGCTCACCAGTTTCTAGCGGATACACAGATACGCAGTATTTT	CASSPVSSGYTDTQYF
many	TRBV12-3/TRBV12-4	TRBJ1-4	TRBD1	TGTGCCAGCAGTTCGCAGGGGGCGGATGAAAAACTGTTTTTT	CASSSQGADEKLFF
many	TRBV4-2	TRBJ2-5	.	TGTGCCAGCAGCCAAGATCGCACACTCTCGGGGGAGACCCAGTACTTC	CASSQDRTLSGETQYF
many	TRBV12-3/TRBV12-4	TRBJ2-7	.	TGTGCCAGCAGTTTAAGGGCAGGGAGACTGTACGAGCAGTACTTC	CASSLRAGRLYEQYF
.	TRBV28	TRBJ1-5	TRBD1	TGTGCCAGCAGAAAAGGGACAGGGAGGGAACAGCCCCAGCATTTT	CASRKGTGREQPQHF
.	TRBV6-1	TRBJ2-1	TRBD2	TGTGCCAGCAGTCCCCTTGCGGGAGATCGAAATGAGCAGTTCTTC	CASSPLAGDRNEQFF
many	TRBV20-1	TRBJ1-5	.	TGCAGTGCCCAGTCCGGTAGCAATCAGCCCCAGCATTTT	CSAQSGSNQPQHF
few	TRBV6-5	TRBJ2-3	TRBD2	TGTGCCAGCAGTTACTCCGGGACTAGACAGGATACGCAGTATTTT	CASSYSGTRQDTQYF
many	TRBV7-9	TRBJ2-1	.	TGTGCCAGCAGCTTAAGTACGGTACCGACTTCTGAGCAGTTCTTC	CASSLSTVPTSEQFF
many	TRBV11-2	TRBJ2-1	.	TGTGCCAGCAGCTTAGATCCCCTGGCTCCTCGCTACAATGAGCAGTTCTTC	CASSLDPLAPRYNEQFF
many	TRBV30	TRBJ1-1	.	TGTGCCTGGAGGAAATCGGGACGTTCTGAAGCTTTCTTT	CAWRKSGRSEAFF
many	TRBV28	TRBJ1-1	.	TGTGCCAGCAGTTTAATCGCGGTGAACACTGAAGCTTTCTTT	CASSLIAVNTEAFF
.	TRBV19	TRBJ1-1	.	TGTGCCAGTAGTATAGGGGGACGGGGAGGGGGAAACACTGAAGCTTTCTTT	CASSIGGRGGGNTEAFF
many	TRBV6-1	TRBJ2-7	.	TGTGCCAGCAGACGGGACTCCACCTACGAGCAGTACTTC	CASRRDSTYEQYF
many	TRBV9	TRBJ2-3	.	TGTGCCAGCAGCGTAGTTGGTAGCGGAAGCACAGATACGCAGTATTTT	CASSVVGSGSTDTQYF
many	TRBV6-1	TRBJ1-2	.	TGTGCCAGCAGTGAAGCGCAAGCTAACTATGGCTACACCTTC	CASSEAQANYGYTF
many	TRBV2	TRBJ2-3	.	TGTGCCAGCCAGAGGTCTAGCACAGATACGCAGTATTTT	CASQRSSTDTQYF
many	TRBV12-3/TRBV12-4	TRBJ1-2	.	TGTGCCAGCAGTCCCCGAAGAGGGTCGAGTGGCTACACCTTC	CASSPRRGSSGYTF
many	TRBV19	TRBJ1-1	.	TGTGCCAGTAGTCCCGGGCCTCAGACTGAAGCTTTCTTT	CASSPGPQTEAFF
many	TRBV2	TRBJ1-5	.	TGTGCCAGCAGCAGGGCAGGAGGACAGCCCCAGCATTTT	CASSRAGGQPQHF
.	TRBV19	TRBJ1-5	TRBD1	TGTGCCAGTAGTACGCGTTCAGGACAGGGTTATAGCAATCAGCCCCAGCATTTT	CASSTRSGQGYSNQPQHF
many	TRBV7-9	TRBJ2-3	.	TGTGCCAGCAGCCCCGCGACAGGGACTAGCACAGATACGCAGTATTTT	CASSPATGTSTDTQYF
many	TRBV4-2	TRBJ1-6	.	TGTGCCAGCAGCCAAGATATGGGGTCGTATAATTCACCCCTCCACTTT	CASSQDMGSYNSPLHF
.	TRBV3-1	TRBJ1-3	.	TGTGCCAGCAGCCAAGTCTCAGGCCCTGGAAACACCATATATTTT	CASSQVSGPGNTIYF
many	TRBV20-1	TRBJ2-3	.	TGCAGTGCTGTTGGACTGGGGTACACAGATACGCAGTATTTT	CSAVGLGYTDTQYF
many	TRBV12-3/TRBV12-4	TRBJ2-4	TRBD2	TGTGCCAGCAGTTTGGGGACTAGCGGGAGCTTTAACATTCAGTACTTC	CASSLGTSGSFNIQYF
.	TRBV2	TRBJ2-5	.	TGTGCCAGCAGGGATGGACAGACCCAAGAGACCCAGTACTTC	CASRDGQTQETQYF
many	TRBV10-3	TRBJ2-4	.	TGTGCCATCAGTGAGGGGGGGTTCAACATTCAGTACTTC	CAISEGGFNIQYF
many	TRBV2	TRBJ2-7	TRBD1	TGTGCCAGCTTGGGACAGGCCATTTCCTACGAGCAGTACTTC	CASLGQAISYEQYF
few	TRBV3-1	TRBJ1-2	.	TGTGCCAGCAGCCAAGGGTCCGGGGGCTATGGCTACACCTTC	CASSQGSGGYGYTF
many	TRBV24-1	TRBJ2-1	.	TGTGCCACCAGTGATTTAAGTGTTGGGGGCAATGAGCAGTTCTTC	CATSDLSVGGNEQFF
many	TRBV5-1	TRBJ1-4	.	TGCGCCAGCAGCTTGGGGGCTAATGAAAAACTGTTTTTT	CASSLGANEKLFF
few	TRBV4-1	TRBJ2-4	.	TGCGCCAGCAGCCCCCTTACCCAGGGGTCCCTAGCCAAAAACATTCAGTACTTC	CASSPLTQGSLAKNIQYF
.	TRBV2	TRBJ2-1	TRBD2	TGTGCCAGCAGTCGGACTAGCGGGAGTGTTGATGAGCAGTTCTTC	CASSRTSGSVDEQFF
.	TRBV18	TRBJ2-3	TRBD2	TGTGCCAGCTCCACGGAAACTAGCGGGAGTCCTGCTAGCACAGATACGCAGTATTTT	CASSTETSGSPASTDTQYF
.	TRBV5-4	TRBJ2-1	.	TGTGCCCTCCAGAAGCTTGGTACTTTACCTGGATCAAACAATGAGCAGTTCTTC	CALQKLGTLPGSNNEQFF